The rows below give T cell receptor beta chains drawn from one sample of a study of radiation and T cells in renal cell carcinoma. Profiled with immunoSEQ multiplex PCR; TCRdb holds only in-frame clones, not every one. The sample shows more than 140,000 clones, over 80% of them seen only once. Specimen: blood, collected from a patient whose treatment included radiotherapy and nephrectomy. The receptors were sampled from a woman aged 45-60 years with renal cell carcinoma. Each CDR3 is given with its conserved first and last residue. A D gene is named only where the DNA matches it firmly. Clone size is stated in some rows and not others, as once, few, many or a class when expanded.

j_call,clone_size,v_call,d_call,cdr3_nt,cdr3_aa
TRBJ2-7,-,TRBV4-3,-,TGCGCCAGCAGCCAAGTTGGGGGGTCCAACGAGCAGTACTTC,CASSQVGGSNEQYF
TRBJ1-1,-,TRBV6-6,-,TGTGCCAGCAGTTACCCGAGCAGGAACACTGAAGCTTTCTTT,CASSYPSRNTEAFF
TRBJ2-4,-,TRBV5-1,-,TGCGCCAGCAGCTTTAACTGGAATGAAAACATTCAGTACTTC,CASSFNWNENIQYF
TRBJ2-1,-,TRBV2,-,TGTGCCAGCCGGCGGAGGGACTCCGCAACGGATGAGCAGTTCTTC,CASRRRDSATDEQFF
TRBJ2-2,-,TRBV4-1,-,TGCGCCAGCAGCCTCGGGGTGGGTGAGAACACCGGGGAGCTGTTTTTT,CASSLGVGENTGELFF
TRBJ1-5,-,TRBV7-8,TRBD1,TGTGCCAGCAGCTTAGCCCCGGGACAGGTCAATCAGCCCCAGCATTTT,CASSLAPGQVNQPQHF
TRBJ2-5,-,TRBV5-4,TRBD2,TGTGCCAGCAGCGCACCGGGACTAGTATTAGAGACCCAGTACTTC,CASSAPGLVLETQYF
TRBJ2-7,once,TRBV5-6,-,TGTGCCAGCGTTAGAGGGGGACGTTACGAGCAGTACTTC,CASVRGGRYEQYF
TRBJ1-1,few,TRBV5-6,-,TGTGCCAGCAGCTTGGCGTGGCAGGAGAACACTGAAGCTTTCTTT,CASSLAWQENTEAFF
TRBJ1-1,-,TRBV19,-,TGTGCCAGTAGTATTGGACAGACGAACACTGAAGCTTTCTTT,CASSIGQTNTEAFF
TRBJ1-2,-,TRBV2,-,TGTGCCAGCAGTATGTCAAGGCAAGGCCTCTATGGCTACACCTTC,CASSMSRQGLYGYTF
TRBJ2-7,-,TRBV3-1/TRBV3-2,-,TGTGCCAGCAGCCCTGAGCAGTACTTC,CASSPEQYF